Many counts were recorded for the clone carrying this T cell receptor beta chain. The data belong to a study of T cells in Graves' hyperthyroidism and ophthalmopathy. From RNA transcripts, TCR beta CDR3 regions were amplified. First-round RT-PCR of the TCR CDR3 relied on the HTBI primer set. MiXCR, applied by TCRdb to the multiplex PCR reads, yields one record per CDR3 protein. This sample yields 500,000 to 800,000 distinct CDR3 sequences, of which roughly 15% are seen a single time; approximately 12% belongs to the top ten. CDR3 length: 13 residues. In germline, CDR1 is DFQATT, CDR2 SNEGSKA (reference sequence). V was cut by 6 bases and J by 6 bases, with 17 bases left in between. Duration under 3 months, a NOSPECS grade of at least 4, and a Clinical Activity Score of at least 3 characterized the ophthalmopathy patients.

The receptor was isolated from a woman between 45 and 60 years old with Graves' ophthalmopathy. The source material was blood. V gene TRBV20-1 combines with J gene TRBJ2-5; maybe TRBD2 (5 bases). For the CDR3, the DNA is TGCAGTGCGGACTCAGGTCTGTTGAAGACCCAGTACTTC. Translated: CSADSGLLKTQYF.